The 28 T cell receptor beta chains given below trace back to one sample, sequenced in a study of T cell repertoires in cytomegalovirus infection. From the reads, TCRdb called clonotypes with MiXCR, one entry per CDR3 protein. The profile shows 500,000 or so distinct CDR3 sequences, 16% of them singletons. The sample consisted of CD8+ T cells from PBMCs. The receptors were sampled from a human donor in good health (CMV status not recorded). Some clones in this sample may be carry-over from other donors' samples.

This clonotype was observed at least ten times. The V and J genes are TRBV19 and TRBJ2-3, with 7 bases lining up with TRBD2. V shed 3 bases, J shed 5 bases, and the junction held 8 bases outside the gene matches. Germline V gene sequence: CDR1 LNHDA, CDR2 SQIVND (reference sequence). The CDR3 length is 15 residues. The CDR3 loop is CASSIRAGAGDTQYF. The CDR3 region has the DNA TGTGCCAGTAGTATTCGTGCGGGAGCGGGAGATACGCAGTATTTT.

This chain connects TRBV7-9 to TRBJ1-1, with 8 bases fitting TRBD1. With 5 bases clipped from V and 4 bases from J, the junction kept 9 bases outside the gene matches. This CDR3 comprises 15 residues. CDR1 is SEHNR and CDR2 is FQNEAQ in the germline V gene (reference sequence). This CDR3 reads CASSGARGQVTEAFF. DNA of the CDR3: TGTGCCAGCAGCGGGGCCAGGGGGCAGGTCACTGAAGCTTTCTTT.

The chain employs TRBV20-1 and TRBJ2-1; D possibly corresponds to TRBD2 (6 bases). Deletions cut 3 bases from V and 2 bases from J, with 11 bases between. CDR1 is DFQATT, CDR2 SNEGSKA, per germline (reference sequence). The CDR3 has 14 residues. The CDR3 coding sequence is TGCAGTGCTAGGGGGGTAGCGGCCTACAATGAGCAGTTCTTC. Translation gives CSARGVAAYNEQFF.

The table lists this clonotype with a few counts. The V call is TRBV4-2, the J call TRBJ2-7; 9 positions agree with TRBD2. Unmatched junction bases numbered 14, after V lost 0 bases and J lost 5 bases. The CDR3 has 18 residues. Germline V gene data show CDR1 as LGHNA and CDR2 as YNFKEQ. This CDR3 is CASSQEGGGAGGRNEQYF. The CDR3 DNA reads as TGTGCCAGCAGCCAAGAGGGAGGTGGTGCGGGGGGGCGCAACGAGCAGTACTTC.

This clonotype has at least ten counts. The chain couples TRBV7-8 to TRBJ2-2; D may be TRBD2 (7 bases). Trimming removed 5 bases at V and 4 bases at J, with 17 bases between. Germline V gives CDR1 SGHVS, CDR2 FQNEAQ. The CDR3 loop spans 16 amino acids. The CDR3 is CASSLVGGQVTGELFF. In DNA, the CDR3 is TGTGCCAGCAGCCTAGTCGGGGGGCAGGTCACCGGGGAGCTGTTTTTT.

The CDR3 bases are TGTGCCAGTAAGGAAGCGAATCACTACAATGAGCAGTTCTTC. Its protein is CASKEANHYNEQFF. The gene calls are TRBV19 and TRBJ2-1, with D unresolved. Germline V gene data show CDR1 as LNHDA and CDR2 as SQIVND (reference sequence). The CDR3 consists of 14 residues. Trimming removed 7 bases at V and 3 bases at J, with 13 bases between.

This clonotype was seen repeatedly, ten times or more. The rearrangement joins TRBV14 to TRBJ2-2, with D tentatively TRBD1 (6 bases). Germline assignment: CDR1 SGHDN and CDR2 FVKESK. The V and J ends lost 0 bases and 6 bases respectively, with 23 bases between them. This CDR3 has 19 amino acids. The CDR3 DNA is TGTGCCAGCAGCCAAGAACCGGTTACCAAAGCCCACAGGGCCGGGGAGCTGTTTTTT. Translating gives CASSQEPVTKAHRAGELFF.

The rearrangement joins TRBV6-2 or TRBV6-3 to TRBJ2-7, with 8 bases identical to TRBD2. Trimming took 2 bases from V and 1 from J; bases not matched to a gene: 4. Germline values: CDR1 MNHEY, CDR2 SVGEGT. The CDR3 is made up of 15 amino acids. The CDR3 loop is CASSYKRERSYEQYF. In nucleotides, the CDR3 is TGTGCCAGCAGTTACAAGCGGGAGAGGTCCTACGAGCAGTACTTC.

This clonotype was counted ten times or more. The rearrangement joins TRBV7-9 to TRBJ2-1; 9 bases line up with TRBD1. CDR3 length equals 16 residues. Losses at the gene ends were 1 base for V and 2 bases for J; bases not matched to a gene: 3. In germline, CDR1 is SEHNR, CDR2 FQNEAQ (reference sequence). CDR3 in amino acids: CASSLVQGAPYNEQFF. The DNA of the CDR3 is TGTGCCAGCAGCTTAGTACAGGGGGCCCCCTACAATGAGCAGTTCTTC.

This clonotype has at least ten counts. V is TRBV12-5 and J is TRBJ2-1; tentative D call: TRBD2 (5 bases). Germline V gene lookup returns CDR1 LGHNT and CDR2 FRNRAP. Trimming pared 5 bases from V and 6 bases from J, leaving 23 bases between. The CDR3 has 17 residues. The DNA for the CDR3 is TGTGCTAGTGGTCCTCCTCAAGCCGGGCGGGTCGGCAATGAGCAGTTCTTC. Protein sequence: CASGPPQAGRVGNEQFF.

The rearrangement uses TRBV27 and TRBJ1-1; D ambiguous. Germline assignment: CDR1 MNHEY and CDR2 SMNVEV (reference sequence). This CDR3 is built from 14 residues. The ends were cut back, 6 bases at V and 0 bases at J, with 11 bases in the middle. Here the CDR3 reads CASSPYEMNTEAFF. The DNA for the CDR3 is TGTGCCAGCAGCCCATACGAGATGAACACTGAAGCTTTCTTT.

For this clonotype: Possible read error: a much larger clone is one base away. J is TRBJ2-7 and V is TRBV11-2; 11 nucleotides match TRBD2. Germline lookup yields CDR1 SGHAT and CDR2 FQNNGV. The CDR3 is 17 amino acids. In DNA form, the CDR3 reads TGTGCCAACAGCCGTCACCGGGGGCTAGCGGGAGGCTACGAGCAGTACTTC. Encoded protein: CANSRHRGLAGGYEQYF.

The chain couples TRBV5-6 to TRBJ2-2; D is unclear. This CDR3 contains 15 residues. V shed 0 bases and J shed 2 bases, with 8 bases lying between them. Germline CDR1 reads SGHDT; CDR2 reads YYEEEE. The CDR3 loop reads CASSLVRVNTGELFF. In DNA, the CDR3 is TGTGCCAGCAGCTTGGTTAGGGTAAACACCGGGGAGCTGTTTTTT. The full variable domain, its missing parts supplied by reference TRBV5-6 and TRBJ2-2, is DAGVTQSPTHLIKTRGQQVTLRCSPKSGHDTVSWYQQALGQGPQFIFQYYEEEERQRGNFPDRFSGHQFPNYSSELNVNALLLGDSALYLCASSLVRVNTGELFFGEGSRLTVL.

This clonotype was detected only once. The CDR3 DNA follows: TGTGCCAGCAGCCGGGACAGGGGGAACATTCAGTACTTC. The encoded protein is CASSRDRGNIQYF. J is TRBJ2-4 and V is TRBV5-4; TRBD1 aligns across 11 bases. V lost 4 bases, J lost 7 bases, and 1 base stayed unmatched. The CDR3 has 13 amino acids. From germline, CDR1 is SGHNT and CDR2 YYREEE (reference sequence).

V and J are TRBV4-1 and TRBJ2-5; D may be TRBD2 (5 bases). Germline CDR1 MGHRA, CDR2 YSYEKL. The ends were cut back, 3 bases at V and 0 bases at J, with 11 bases in the middle. The CDR3 contains 15 residues. The chain's CDR3 is CASSHRTGDQETQYF. The CDR3, as DNA: TGCGCCAGCAGCCACCGTACCGGGGACCAAGAGACCCAGTACTTC.

This clonotype was seen many times. In DNA form, the CDR3 reads TGTGCCAGCAGTTTATCTCCACAAGTGAACAATGAGCAGTTCTTC. It encodes CASSLSPQVNNEQFF. The chain has TRBV27 and TRBJ2-1, with unresolved D. Germline-derived CDR1 and CDR2 are MNHEY and SMNVEV (reference sequence). The CDR3 runs to 15 residues. V dropped 0 bases and J dropped 5 bases, with 11 bases sitting between them.

The chain combines TRBV27 with TRBJ2-3; 12 bases align to TRBD2. J lost 0 bases, V lost 2 bases, and 3 bases had no gene match. This CDR3 has 17 residues. CDR1 and CDR2 from the germline V gene are MNHEY and SMNVEV (reference sequence). CDR3 sequence (DNA): TGTGCCAGCAGTTTAGCAGGACTAGCGGGAAGCACAGATACGCAGTATTTT. It codes for CASSLAGLAGSTDTQYF.

This clonotype was counted ten times or more. This rearrangement joins TRBV7-2 to TRBJ2-7; D is perhaps TRBD1 (5 bases). Per the germline V gene, CDR1 is SGHTA and CDR2 is FQGNSA. V shed 5 bases and J shed 1 base, with 15 bases lying between them. The CDR3 loop spans 15 amino acids. The CDR3 DNA follows: TGTGCCAGCAGCATCCTACAGGATCGGTCCTACGAGCAGTACTTC. Translating gives CASSILQDRSYEQYF.

This clonotype was found once. The chain's CDR3 is CASSWWGRTSSYEQYF. As DNA, the CDR3 is TGTGCCAGCAGTTGGTGGGGACGGACGAGCTCCTACGAGCAGTACTTC. The rearrangement uses TRBV11-2 and TRBJ2-7, with D perhaps TRBD1 or TRBD2 (5 bases each). Trimming left V 6 bases short and J 0 bases short, with 18 bases between. The CDR3 covers 16 residues. CDR1 is SGHAT and CDR2 is FQNNGV in the germline V gene.

In the case of this clonotype: A much larger clone is a single base away; this may be a read error. No conserved phenylalanine or tryptophan is present at the end of the CDR3, so a read error is the likely explanation. This chain uses TRBV6-2 or TRBV6-3 with TRBJ2-5; 8 nucleotides align to TRBD1. The junction had 3 bases not matched to a gene; V was cut back by 7 bases and J by 2 bases. CDR3 length equals 13 residues. Germline CDR1 is MNHEY and CDR2 is SVGEGT. CDR3 DNA sequence: TGTGCCAGCAATCAGGGGGCGCAAGAGACCCAGTACTTA. It translates to CASNQGAQETQYL.

V and J are TRBV19 and TRBJ1-1, with D uncertain. The V gene lost 3 bases and the J gene lost 1 base, with 9 bases spanning the gap. Germline V gene sequence: CDR1 LNHDA, CDR2 SQIVND (reference sequence). The CDR3 is 14 residues long. CDR3 bases: TGTGCCAGTAGTATCTACCAGAGGAACACTGAAGCTTTCTTT. Its translation is CASSIYQRNTEAFF.

In its sample, this clonotype was seen many times. The chain links TRBV7-2 to TRBJ1-2, with 7 bases lining up with TRBD1. The CDR3 is 14 residues long. V dropped 5 bases and J dropped 5; count of bases not matched to a gene: 8. From germline, CDR1 is SGHTA and CDR2 FQGNSA. CDR3 DNA sequence: TGTGCCAGCAGCCCACGGGACAGAAGATATGGCTACACCTTC. Protein product: CASSPRDRRYGYTF.

The table lists this clonotype with a few counts. V is TRBV27 and J is TRBJ1-1; 8 bases map to TRBD1. CDR3 size: 15 residues. CDR1 is MNHEY and CDR2 is SMNVEV in the germline V gene (reference sequence). The trim removed 6 bases at V and 1 base at J, leaving 7 bases unmatched. The CDR3 DNA reads TGTGCCAGCAGCGTAGGCGGGACAGGGAACACTGAAGCTTTCTTT. It codes for CASSVGGTGNTEAFF.

This clonotype has a handful of counts. This sequence joins TRBV5-1 and TRBJ2-7; the D gene is possibly TRBD1 (5 bases). Germline V lookup: CDR1 SGHRS, CDR2 YFSETQ. V was trimmed by 4 bases and J by 0 bases, leaving 11 bases between them. The length of the CDR3 is 14 residues. Here the CDR3 reads CASSIRQTSYEQYF. CDR3 coding DNA: TGCGCCAGCAGCATTAGACAGACCTCCTACGAGCAGTACTTC.

This clonotype was seen many times. The V call is TRBV28, the J call TRBJ2-7; 11 nucleotides agree with TRBD2. The V and J ends lost 5 bases and 1 base, in that order; junction bases with no gene match: 13. The V gene's germline CDR1 is MDHEN and CDR2 SYDVKM. The CDR3 extends over 18 amino acids. The CDR3 bases are TGTGCCAGCAGTCCACACTCGGTCCTAGCGGGAGGTTCCTACGAGCAGTACTTC. It codes for CASSPHSVLAGGSYEQYF.

The V call is TRBV14, the J call TRBJ1-2, with a possible D match to TRBD1 (5 bases). V lost 0 bases and J 2 bases, leaving 10 bases between the germline ends. The CDR3 length is 15 residues. Germline CDR1 is SGHDN and CDR2 is FVKESK. CDR3 DNA sequence: TGTGCCAGCAGCCAAGATCGGTGGGGCAACTATGGCTACACCTTC. Protein: CASSQDRWGNYGYTF.

This clonotype has a single count. The chain employs TRBV3-1 and TRBJ2-1; D perhaps matches TRBD2 (6 bases). Trimming took off 2 bases at V and 2 bases at J, with 13 bases between the two ends. The CDR3 sequence is 16 residues long. Germline values: CDR1 LGHDT, CDR2 YNNKEL (reference sequence). The CDR3 DNA reads as TGTGCCAGCAGCCAACTCGGGACTTCGGCCTACAATGAGCAGTTCTTC. This encodes CASSQLGTSAYNEQFF.

The CDR3 region has the DNA TGTGCCAGCAGCCCCAGCGGGGGGATCGATACGCAGTATTTT. It codes for CASSPSGGIDTQYF. The chain has TRBV7-3 and TRBJ2-3; 9 bases match TRBD2. Germline-derived CDR1 and CDR2 are SGHTA and FQGTGA. V shed 5 bases, J shed 6 bases, and the junction held 6 bases outside the gene matches. This CDR3 region has 14 residues.